This T cell receptor (beta chain) was documented in a study of regulatory T cells in long-lasting Graves disease. Relying on iRepertoire HTBI primers and Arm-PCR of CDR3 regions, the team built TCR beta libraries. MiXCR, applied by TCRdb to the multiplex PCR reads, yields one record per CDR3 protein. The sample lists hundreds of thousands of distinct CDR3 sequences, about 16% occurring once. Time point denoted: newly diagnosed GD, antithyroid drugs for less than 3 months. The TCR library was prepared using RNA isolated from PBMCs. Xi'an, China, was home to the endocrinology department that provided patients. The sample also formed part of further work on T cells in Graves' hyperthyroidism and ophthalmopathy.

The sequence came from a woman aged 35-65 years with Graves disease. The material was peripheral blood mononuclear cells (PBMCs), obtained at new diagnosis, from a patient treated with antithyroid drugs.

CDR3 region: CASSQVDRGNQPQHF. CDR3 coding DNA: TGCGCCAGCAGCCAAGTTGACAGGGGCAATCAGCCCCAGCATTTT. The chain uses TRBV4-1 and TRBJ1-5; 7 nucleotides match TRBD1. V was pared by 1 base and J by 2 bases, with 2 bases of the junction left unmatched. Looked up from germline, CDR1 is MGHRA and CDR2 is YSYEKL. The CDR3 loop spans 15 amino acids.